Below, 16 T cell receptor beta chains from the same sample are listed, as sequenced in a study of pediatric ulcerative colitis. One to two pinch biopsies were taken from the rectum during colonoscopy. Only in-frame clones appear in the TCRdb table, and some are missing; sequencing was by immunoSEQ multiplex PCR. The sample gives tens of thousands of clones, around 81% of which show up once; around 3.5% is in the top ten. The source material was gut tissue. Receptor source: a girl between 10 and 17 years old with moderate ulcerative colitis.

This clone came up once. This rearrangement joins TRBV15 to TRBJ2-1; D remains ambiguous. Germline V lookup: CDR1 LNHNV, CDR2 YYDKDF (reference sequence). This CDR3 region has 14 residues. V was shortened by 4 bases and J by 5 bases, with 12 bases between the two germline ends. Here the CDR3 reads CATSTGGTNNEQFF. In DNA, the CDR3 is TGTGCCACCAGCACGGGTGGAACCAACAATGAGCAGTTCTTC.

V gene TRBV6-1 combines with J gene TRBJ1-6; D remains ambiguous. There are 15 residues in the CDR3. Trimming took off 2 bases at V and 6 bases at J, with 11 bases between the two ends. Germline V lookup: CDR1 MNHNS, CDR2 SASEGT. CDR3 residues: CASSELRRTNSPLHF. DNA for the CDR3: TGTGCCAGCAGTGAACTTCGCCGGACTAATTCACCCCTCCACTTT.

This chain uses TRBV6-5 with TRBJ1-2, with a weak D call TRBD1 (6 bases). CDR1 MNHEY and CDR2 SVGAGI come from the germline V gene. The length of the CDR3 is 14 residues. Trimming removed 2 bases from V and 8 bases from J, with 15 bases in between. This chain's CDR3 is CASSYTGGARGYTF. For the CDR3, the DNA is TGTGCCAGCAGTTACACGGGGGGGGCGCGAGGCTACACCTTC.

The chain employs TRBV7-9 and TRBJ2-1; D possibly corresponds to TRBD2 (5 bases). Germline V lookup: CDR1 SEHNR, CDR2 FQNEAQ (reference sequence). The CDR3 length is 16 residues. The V and J ends lost 5 bases and 0 bases respectively, with 14 bases between them. DNA for the CDR3: TGTGCCAGCAGCCGGCCCCGGGCGGGCTCCTACAATGAGCAGTTCTTC. Its translation is CASSRPRAGSYNEQFF.

This chain joins TRBV18 and TRBJ1-1, with a possible D match to TRBD1 (6 bases). Germline V CDR1 and CDR2: KGHSH, LQKENI. This CDR3 contains 13 residues. The V end lost 2 bases, the J end lost 6 bases, and 10 bases lay between the germline ends. DNA of the CDR3: TGTGCCAGCTCACCAATAGGGGGGGCTGAAGCTTTCTTT. Translated: CASSPIGGAEAFF.

This clone was found a few times. This chain joins TRBV5-6 and TRBJ1-2; weak D call: TRBD1 (5 bases). The CDR3 is made up of 15 amino acids. V lost 5 bases to trimming and J lost 4 bases, with 18 bases between them. Germline V gene data show CDR1 as SGHDT and CDR2 as YYEEEE. This CDR3 reads CASRFGVGVSYGYTF. The CDR3 DNA reads as TGTGCCAGCAGGTTCGGAGTGGGGGTGAGCTATGGCTACACCTTC.

The chain combines TRBV7-2 with TRBJ2-3; 7 bases agree with TRBD2. The CDR3 runs to 15 residues. V shed 5 bases, J shed 2 bases, and the junction held 7 bases outside the gene matches. Germline CDR1 SGHTA, CDR2 FQGNSA. The CDR3, as DNA: TGTGCCAGCAGCCCGGGACTAACTACCACAGATACGCAGTATTTT. It is translated as CASSPGLTTTDTQYF.

The table lists this clone with a count of one. The rearrangement uses TRBV28 and TRBJ1-1; D is uncertain. Trimming took 6 bases from V and 4 from J, leaving 9 bases between them. The CDR3 is 12 residues long. Germline CDR1 MDHEN, CDR2 SYDVKM. The chain's CDR3 is CASRGWATEAFF. CDR3 nucleotide sequence: TGTGCCAGCAGGGGCTGGGCCACTGAAGCTTTCTTT.

The genes are TRBV5-6 and TRBJ2-3; unclear D gene. Germline values: CDR1 SGHDT, CDR2 YYEEEE. The V end lost 1 base, the J end lost 0 bases, and 12 bases lay between the germline ends. The CDR3 length is 16 residues. The CDR3 reads CASSLTPLASTDTQYF. The CDR3 DNA is TGTGCCAGCAGCTTGACCCCCCTGGCTAGCACAGATACGCAGTATTTT.

This clone was seen a handful of times. The genes are TRBV7-2 and TRBJ1-1; 7 bases match TRBD1. Germline trimming cut 7 bases from V and 3 bases from J; bases unmatched to any gene: 8. The CDR3 sequence is 14 residues long. Germline V gene data show CDR1 as SGHTA and CDR2 as FQGNSA. The CDR3 DNA follows: TGTGCCAGCAAGGGGACAGAGGGGCACACTGAAGCTTTCTTT. Its translation: CASKGTEGHTEAFF.

The CDR3 loop is CSGILAGSYEQYF. The CDR3 nucleotides read TGCAGCGGTATACTAGCGGGGAGCTACGAGCAGTACTTC. The rearrangement links TRBV29-1 to TRBJ2-7, with TRBD2 matching 10 bases. The CDR3 consists of 13 residues. Germline loops: CDR1 SQVTM, CDR2 ANQGSEA. V shed 7 bases, J shed 3 bases, and the junction held 6 bases outside the gene matches.

The rearrangement uses TRBV4-3 and TRBJ2-2, with no clear D. This CDR3 is 17 amino acids long. In germline, CDR1 is LGHNA, CDR2 YSLEER. Trimming cost V 1 base and J 0 bases, with 12 bases left between them. CDR3 coding DNA: TGCGCCAGCAGCCAAGGGTATCCGAAGGCGAACACCGGGGAGCTGTTTTTT. Amino acid sequence: CASSQGYPKANTGELFF.

The rearrangement uses TRBV7-7 and TRBJ2-3; 9 bases map to TRBD1. CDR3 length: 15 amino acids. CDR1 and CDR2 (germline): SSHAT, FNYEAQ (reference sequence). After removal of 5 bases from V and 2 bases from J, the junction contained 5 bases not matched to a gene. The CDR3 coding sequence is TGTGCCAGCAGCGTGGGACAGGGCTTCACAGATACGCAGTATTTT. Translated: CASSVGQGFTDTQYF.

V and J are TRBV7-9 and TRBJ2-7; 10 bases line up with TRBD1. Per the germline V gene, CDR1 is SEHNR and CDR2 is FQNEAQ (reference sequence). The CDR3 has 13 residues. The junction had 5 bases not matched to a gene; V was cut back by 8 bases and J by 4 bases. CDR3: CASQTGGSYEQYF. CDR3 nucleotides: TGTGCCAGCCAGACAGGGGGCTCTTACGAGCAGTACTTC.

The chain joins TRBV27 to TRBJ2-1; 8 bases fit TRBD2. Germline V gene data show CDR1 as MNHEY and CDR2 as SMNVEV (reference sequence). The CDR3 is 15 amino acids. The J segment lost 5 bases and the V segment lost 4 bases, leaving 7 bases of the junction unmatched. CDR3 nucleotides: TGTGCCAGCAGTTCTGCGGGAGGAAGAAACAATGAGCAGTTCTTC. Its translation: CASSSAGGRNNEQFF.

This chain connects TRBV11-2 to TRBJ2-5; D remains unclear. V lost 0 bases and J lost 1, with 6 bases in between. The germline V gene encodes CDR1 SGHAT and CDR2 FQNNGV. This CDR3 comprises 14 residues. CDR3 bases: TGTGCCAGCAGCTTAGAGCGCATCCAAGAGACCCAGTACTTC. It translates to CASSLERIQETQYF. The whole variable domain, remainder taken from reference TRBV11-2 and TRBJ2-5, is EAGVAQSPRYKIIEKRQSVAFWCNPISGHATLYWYQQILGQGPKLLIQFQNNGVVDDSQLPKDRFSAERLKGVDSTLKIQPAKLEDSAVYLCASSLERIQETQYFGPGTRLLVL.